This TCR beta chain was captured in a study of blood T cell repertoires in COVID-19. The data were produced by immunoSEQ multiplex PCR, yet TCRdb's version contains in-frame clones alone and is incomplete. The sample includes 250,000 or so clones, 70% to 90% seen only once; the top ten take roughly 1.7%. Researchers sorted participants into cohorts using their self-reported clinical history. For recovered donors of Cohort 3, there were two negative PCRs, clearance, or symptom resolution. Germline CDR1 MNHEY, CDR2 SVGAGI. The V end was cut by 4 bases, the J end by 0 bases, with 6 bases between. The CDR3 extends over 14 amino acids.

Input material: PBMCs or T cells enriched from blood (not recorded which). The clonotype originates from a man in his forties who had recovered from COVID-19. The chain recombines TRBV6-5 with TRBJ1-4; no clear D gene. The CDR3 coding sequence is TGTGCCAGCAGTTCTTCTGCAACTAATGAAAAACTGTTTTTT. Translating gives CASSSSATNEKLFF.